The rows below give T cell receptor beta chains drawn from one sample of a study of early T cells in non-severe SARS-CoV-2 infection. TCRdb re-analysed the 5' RACE reads in MiXCR, keeping a single row per CDR3 protein. The sample yields around 77,000 distinct CDR3 sequences, about 5% seen once. Here the sequenced sample was whole blood, taken at baseline. The source is an adult who was a healthcare worker with PCR-confirmed SARS-CoV-2 infection or an uninfected control (not recorded which). Each CDR3 is given with its conserved first and last residue. Clone size appears in some rows only: once, few, many, or a class for an expanded clone.

v_gene	abundance	j_gene	CDR3aa
TRBV4-1	many	TRBJ2-1	CASSQEGLDGRNEQFF
TRBV7-8	many	TRBJ2-7	CASGQGNYEQYF
TRBV20-1	few	TRBJ1-1	CSASTPGQPARAEAFF
TRBV20-1	many	TRBJ2-7	CSASGGQGPYEQYF
TRBV6-6	few	TRBJ2-3	CASNRDTQYF
TRBV5-5	-	TRBJ2-3	CASSLEAGLSTDTQYF
TRBV12-3/TRBV12-4	many	TRBJ2-1	CASHTGYNEQFF
TRBV11-3	many	TRBJ2-7	CASSRQGAGEQYF
TRBV30	many	TRBJ2-7	CAGYGGVELAGGTLRSYEQYF
TRBV5-1	many	TRBJ2-1	CASTRTGTSYNEQFF
TRBV7-9	many	TRBJ1-4	CASSSRDRGDEKLFF
TRBV12-5	few	TRBJ2-7	CASGFGPSYEQYF
TRBV7-9	-	TRBJ2-5	CASTRTSGVQETQYF
TRBV6-4	-	TRBJ2-1	CASSEVSGRGDNEQFF
TRBV27	many	TRBJ1-1	CASSLTVTTEAFF
TRBV28	-	TRBJ1-1	CASSFSEAFF
TRBV18	-	TRBJ1-3	CASSPRTGKSGNTIYF
TRBV20-1	many	TRBJ2-7	CSARSGAGGAYEQYF
TRBV24-1	few	TRBJ2-2	CATSESPTRELFF
TRBV24-1	many	TRBJ2-3	CATSWRGRTDTQYF
TRBV6-1	few	TRBJ2-1	CASSEMRGHFF
TRBV4-1	-	TRBJ2-2	CASSHPFSGRAVTGELFF
TRBV7-2	-	TRBJ1-6	CASSRVIIDSPLHF
TRBV11-2	-	TRBJ2-7	CASSLVARGTYEQYF
TRBV7-6	few	TRBJ2-5	CASSQTGATQETQYF
TRBV15	-	TRBJ1-6	CATSSGTGSGLPLHF
TRBV4-2	many	TRBJ2-7	CASSLQGSSYEQYF
TRBV11-2	many	TRBJ2-4	CASSWGLESYIQYF
TRBV20-1	many	TRBJ2-7	CSGQGPYEQYF
TRBV20-1	many	TRBJ1-1	CSASAGVGTEAFF
TRBV7-8	many	TRBJ2-3	CASSLGLAEADTQYF
TRBV5-5	-	TRBJ2-5	CASSSGTETQYF
TRBV20-1	many	TRBJ1-1	CSARDRDRTLLEAFF
TRBV7-6	many	TRBJ2-5	CASSQLAGQETQYF
TRBV29-1	many	TRBJ1-1	CSTTMGGLNSEAFF
TRBV3-1	few	TRBJ1-1	CASSQDIGSGSHWHTEAFF
TRBV6-5	-	TRBJ2-5	CASSYEGGTKTQYF
TRBV28	many	TRBJ1-1	CASIWKPGDPNTEAFF
TRBV16	many	TRBJ2-5	CASSQDGQPQETQYF
TRBV7-9	-	TRBJ1-1	CASSLEWEDTEAFF
TRBV12-3/TRBV12-4	many	TRBJ2-1	CASSPPDYNEQFF
TRBV20-1	many	TRBJ2-7	CSARIVGEQYF
TRBV7-6	many	TRBJ2-2	CASSLGLAGVGTGELFF
TRBV12-3/TRBV12-4	-	TRBJ1-5	CASSLRTGDNQPQHF
TRBV5-1	few	TRBJ2-1	CASSAEGRLATIYEQFF
TRBV24-1	many	TRBJ1-3	CATSEDDRHSGNTIYF
TRBV9	few	TRBJ2-1	CASSVGDSSSSYNEQFF
TRBV27	-	TRBJ2-3	CASSLSSSGTTDTQYF
TRBV7-2	many	TRBJ1-4	CASSLTTGPNEKLFF
TRBV20-1	many	TRBJ1-3	CSARDGIGGNTIYF
TRBV25-1	many	TRBJ2-5	CASSEYRVAETQYF
TRBV10-2	many	TRBJ1-2	CASSEGGSPYGYTF
TRBV12-3/TRBV12-4	many	TRBJ2-1	CASSPALGSLPTKYSLGSYNEQFF
TRBV5-1	many	TRBJ1-1	CASSWDLTQVNTEAFF
TRBV7-2	many	TRBJ2-3	CASSLVPRDGTDTQYF
TRBV20-1	many	TRBJ2-7	CSAPPPGRPYEQYF
TRBV3-1	few	TRBJ2-1	CASSHTRRTRTGQGAEQFF
TRBV13	many	TRBJ2-3	CASSFNRGRTDTQYF
TRBV12-3/TRBV12-4	-	TRBJ2-3	CASSRSGVTDTQYF